This T cell receptor beta chain was identified during a study of cytomegalovirus exposure and HLA in healthy donors. Study-level background: The Caucasian-associated ancestry cluster contained 65% to 85% of the 300 to 450 genotyped donors. Broader study findings: The authors later linked a missense DCLRE1C variant to TCR beta V- and J-gene trimming. Sequencing likely generated an artifact that appeared as a cluster of highly shared sequence variants.

The PCR employed 60 Vbeta primers together with 13 Jbeta primers. Sequenced by immunoSEQ multiplex PCR; TCRdb stores in-frame clones only, minus some. In the table there are around 160,000 clones, approximately 78% of which are singletons. With regard to this clone: Antigen specificity is unknown.

This CDR3 has 15 residues. Per germline, CDR1 LNHDA and CDR2 SQIVND (reference sequence). Trimming left V 1 base short and J 4 bases short, with 13 bases between. Sequencing input: PBMCs. The V and J genes are TRBV19 and TRBJ1-2; D gene uncertain. The source is a man in his forties or fifties in good health and CMV-seropositive. The CDR3 loop is CASSIGEGYLYGYTF. In DNA, the CDR3 is TGTGCCAGTAGTATAGGCGAGGGATATCTCTATGGCTACACCTTC.